Given below is one T cell receptor (beta chain) in context. What it binds is unknown. This entry belongs to a study of blood T cells in healthy people across ages. Study-wide points: Higher diversity and more naive CD4+ cells were features of long-lived donors, compared to aged donors.

Combining a sample-barcoded 5' primer with a J-beta primer mix, a second PCR ran for roughly 7 to 11 cycles. TCRdb re-analysed the 5' RACE reads in MiXCR, keeping a single row per CDR3 protein. There are approximately 1.5 million distinct CDR3 sequences in the sample; about 42% occur only once, and about 4% lies in the top ten. V lost 0 bases and J lost 2; bases outside the gene matches: 7. This CDR3 is 18 amino acids long. Germline V gene sequence: CDR1 LGHDT, CDR2 YNNKEL (reference sequence). This sequence joins TRBV3-1 and TRBJ2-5; 12 bases line up with TRBD2. This TCR came from a woman younger than 35 in good health. Source material: blood. The CDR3 here is CASSQDRGTSGHQETQYF. The DNA for the CDR3 is TGTGCCAGCAGCCAAGATCGGGGGACTAGCGGGCATCAAGAGACCCAGTACTTC.